This TCR beta chain was documented in a study of blood T cell repertoires in COVID-19. Germline lookup yields CDR1 SGHTS and CDR2 YDEGEE. The CDR3 sequence is 15 residues long. V lost 4 bases and J 0 bases, leaving 12 bases between the germline ends. Before being deemed recovered, Cohort 3 donors had two negative PCRs, clearance, or symptom resolution. Per the study methods: Estimation of nucleated cell counts was performed using reference gene primer amplification. Produced via immunoSEQ multiplex PCR; TCRdb's table is partial and in-frame only. V and J calls and clone size are copied from that table; D and trimming were computed from the DNA. The table records about 150,000 clones, roughly 80% of them present only once.

Sequences were obtained from PBMCs or T cells enriched from blood (not recorded which). The source is a man in his fifties who had recovered from COVID-19. This chain links TRBV5-8 with TRBJ2-3; the D is unclear. CDR3 region: CASSRVGASTDTQYF. CDR3 nucleotides: TGTGCCAGCAGCCGGGTCGGAGCAAGCACAGATACGCAGTATTTT.